These 2 T cell receptor beta chains originate from one sample sequenced in a study of vaccination effects on CD4 cells after COVID-19. Cells that had been cultured for 10 days were the source of isolated CD4+ T cells. The infection with SARS-CoV-2 (confirmed by PCR) occurred in this person between March and December 2020. Vaccination of participants consisted of two doses of either the BNT162b2 or mRNA-1273 vaccine. These receptors have no identified antigens. Produced via immunoSEQ multiplex PCR; TCRdb's table is partial and in-frame only. The sample includes roughly 51,000 clones, around three quarters seen only once; the top ten take around 5%. The input for sequencing was CD4+ T cells from PBMCs cultured without peptide, taken after COVID-19 vaccination. These receptors were obtained from a human donor who had a prior SARS-CoV-2 infection.

The V and J genes are TRBV28 and TRBJ2-3; 7 positions match TRBD2. The ends lost 8 bases at V and 6 bases at J; junction bases unmatched: 11. Germline CDR1 is MDHEN and CDR2 is SYDVKM. The CDR3 contains 14 residues. The CDR3, as DNA: TGTGCCAGCCACTCTGCGGGAGTCACCGATACGCAGTATTTT. Its protein product is CASHSAGVTDTQYF.

This clone was seen only once. V is TRBV9 and J is TRBJ2-2; 13 bases map to TRBD2. Germline-derived CDR1 and CDR2 are SGDLS and YYNGEE. This CDR3 contains 17 residues. The J segment lost 6 bases and the V segment lost 0 bases, leaving 5 bases of the junction unmatched. This CDR3 reads CASSVALGLAGAGELFF. The CDR3 region has the DNA TGTGCCAGCAGCGTAGCCCTCGGACTAGCGGGGGCCGGGGAGCTGTTTTTT.